The 4 T cell receptor beta chains presented below share a single source sample, sequenced in a study of graft-versus-host responses after intestinal transplantation. Here immunoSEQ multiplex PCR was the method, and the copy in TCRdb shows in-frame clones only, minus some. The repertoire holds around 71,000 clones, about 94% seen once, with around 0.54% in the top ten. Their antigens remain unidentified. The source was unstimulated CD8+ T cells sorted from spleen or lymph node cells, collected before intestinal transplant. The receptors here all came from a human donor who received an intestinal transplant.

This chain links TRBV9 with TRBJ2-3, with 10 bases aligning to TRBD2. From germline, CDR1 is SGDLS and CDR2 YYNGEE. This CDR3 is 14 amino acids long. V lost 4 bases to trimming and J lost 2 bases; unmatched junction nucleotides: 1. The DNA of the CDR3 is TGTGCCAGCAGCCTAGCGGGGGACACAGATACGCAGTATTTT. Its protein product is CASSLAGDTDTQYF.

The chain uses TRBV6-5 and TRBJ2-7; 8 positions agree with TRBD1. V lost 8 bases, J lost 3 bases, and 9 bases stayed unmatched. CDR3 size: 14 residues. CDR1 MNHEY and CDR2 SVGAGI come from the germline V gene. The CDR3 DNA sequence: TGTGCCAGCGCAGACGACAGGGGAAGCTACGAGCAGTACTTC. This codes for CASADDRGSYEQYF.

The genes are TRBV5-1 and TRBJ2-3; 10 bases line up with TRBD2. V shed 1 base, J shed 7 bases, and the junction held 9 bases outside the gene matches. The CDR3 loop spans 16 amino acids. Per germline, CDR1 SGHRS and CDR2 YFSETQ. The CDR3 coding sequence is TGCGCCAGCAGCTTGTTCTTAGCGGGAGGTGGATATACGCAGTATTTT. This encodes CASSLFLAGGGYTQYF.

The rearrangement links TRBV7-9 to TRBJ2-7; possibly TRBD2 for D (6 bases). Looked up from germline, CDR1 is SEHNR and CDR2 is FQNEAQ (reference sequence). The ends were cut back, 2 bases at V and 2 bases at J, with 13 bases in the middle. The CDR3 totals 15 residues. For the CDR3, the DNA is TGTGCCAGCAGCTTACCAGGGCGGGATCCCTACGAGCAGTACTTC. Translation: CASSLPGRDPYEQYF.